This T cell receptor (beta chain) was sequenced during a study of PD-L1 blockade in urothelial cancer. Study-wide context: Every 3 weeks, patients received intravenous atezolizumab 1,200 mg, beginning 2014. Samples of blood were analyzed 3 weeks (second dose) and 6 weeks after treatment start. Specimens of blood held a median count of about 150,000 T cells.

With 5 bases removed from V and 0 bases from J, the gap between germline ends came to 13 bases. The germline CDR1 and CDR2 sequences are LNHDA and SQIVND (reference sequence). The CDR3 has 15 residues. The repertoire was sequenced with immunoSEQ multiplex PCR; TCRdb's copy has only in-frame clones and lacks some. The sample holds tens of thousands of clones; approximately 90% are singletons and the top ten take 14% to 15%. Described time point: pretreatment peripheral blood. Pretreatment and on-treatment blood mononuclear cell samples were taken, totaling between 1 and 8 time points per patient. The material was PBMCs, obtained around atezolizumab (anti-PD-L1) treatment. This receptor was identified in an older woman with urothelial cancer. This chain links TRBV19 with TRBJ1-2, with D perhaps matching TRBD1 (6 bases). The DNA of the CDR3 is TGTGCCAGTAGTCCCGGGACACGAACTAACTATGGCTACACCTTC. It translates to CASSPGTRTNYGYTF.